Shown below are 4 T cell receptor beta chains from a single sample sequenced in a study of CD8+ T cells in alopecia areata. RNA extraction and reverse transcription yielded cDNA as sequencing template. TCRdb keeps only in-frame clones here, not all; method: immunoSEQ multiplex PCR. The record shows about 110,000 clones for this sample, with no singletons present. Source material: lesional skin. The origin of the receptors is a C3H/HeJ mouse with alopecia areata. The strain's MHC: H2-k.

On this clone: The protein TCRdb lists differs from the translation of the DNA at residue 12; the protein given here is translated from the DNA itself. Gene names denote mouse genes. Read coverage stops 3 residues before the CDR3 terminus; the germline J gene supplies the remainder. The V call is TRBV19, the J call TRBJ1-3, with TRBD1 matching 7 bases. The germline V gene has CDR1 FNHDT and CDR2 SITEND (reference sequence). Trimming at V came to 4 bases and at J to 0 bases, leaving 4 bases not matched to a gene. The CDR3 covers 15 residues. The CDR3: CASSSNRGSGNTLYF. The sequenced CDR3 bases are TGTGCCAGCAGTTCAAACAGGGGTTCTGGAAATACG. Full variable domain (remainder filled in from reference TRBV19 and TRBJ1-3): GGIITQTPKFLIGQEGQKLTLKCQQNFNHDTMYWYRQDSGKGLRLIYYSITENDLQKGDLSEGYDASREKKSSFSLTVTSAQKNEMAVFLCASSSNRGSGNTLYFGEGSRLIVV.

In regard to this clone: Gene names refer to mouse genes. The missing CDR3 end, 4 residues past where the read stops, is filled in from the germline J gene. The chain employs TRBV13-3 and TRBJ2-5, with a weak D call TRBD1 (6 bases). CDR1 is NNHDY, CDR2 SYVADS, per germline. V was shortened by 2 bases and J by 0 bases, with 13 bases between the two germline ends. This CDR3 is built from 16 residues. The CDR3 bases that were read are TGTGCCAGCAGTGAGTGGGACAAATCTAACCAAGAC. Its protein product is CASSEWDKSNQD. The whole CDR3 sequence is CASSEWDKSNQDTQYF.

To note about this clone: The gene names here belong to mouse. The CDR3 end lies 4 residues beyond the end of the read and is filled in from the germline J gene. The V gene is TRBV13-2, the J gene TRBJ1-2; D may be TRBD1 (6 bases). The germline V and J ends were trimmed by 1 base and 4 bases, with 11 bases remaining between them. The CDR3 runs to 14 residues. Germline CDR1 is NNHNN and CDR2 is SYGAGS (reference sequence). The CDR3 bases that were read are TGTGCCAGCGGTGATAACAGGGAGATCTCC. Its protein is CASGDNREIS. The whole CDR3 region reads CASGDNREISDYTF.

This clone has more than one count but fewer than ten. Mouse names are used for the genes. Sequencing ends 4 residues short of the CDR3 end; the germline J gene provides the rest. V gene TRBV1 combines with J gene TRBJ2-7; TRBD2 matches 11 bases. The length of the CDR3 is 15 residues. Per germline, CDR1 NSQYPW and CDR2 LRSPGD (reference sequence). Partial CDR3 DNA: TGCACCTGCAGTGCCGGACTGGGGGGTGAGGAT. The encoded protein is CTCSAGLGGED. The whole CDR3 region reads CTCSAGLGGEDEQYF.